One and the same sample provided the 15 T cell receptor beta chains below, sequenced in a study of response to subunit inactivated influenza vaccine. TCRdb ran MiXCR on the RT-PCR reads and lists one entry per CDR3 protein. Of roughly 500,000 distinct CDR3 sequences in the sample, 25% are singletons; the top ten hold 1.9%. The material sequenced was CD4+ T cells sorted from PBMCs, taken 4 to 6 days after vaccination. These receptors all come from a man between 45 and 60 years old who received an inactivated influenza vaccine.

The table lists this clonotype with a few counts. J is TRBJ2-3 and V is TRBV3-1; the D gene is possibly TRBD1 (5 bases). Germline CDR1 and CDR2: LGHDT and YNNKEL (reference sequence). V was cut by 0 bases and J by 0 bases, with 13 bases left in between. This CDR3 comprises 17 residues. The CDR3 DNA sequence: TGTGCCAGCAGCCAAGACTCCTTGACAGATAGCACAGATACGCAGTATTTT. Its translation is CASSQDSLTDSTDTQYF.

This clonotype has more than one count but fewer than ten. This chain joins TRBV10-3 and TRBJ2-2; 7 bases align to TRBD2. The CDR3 is 15 amino acids. CDR1 ENHRY and CDR2 SYGVKD come from the germline V gene. V was clipped by 7 bases and J by 3 bases; unmatched bases: 8. The CDR3: CAIKSGIGDTGELFF. The CDR3 nucleotides read TGTGCCATCAAGAGCGGGATAGGGGACACCGGGGAGCTGTTTTTT.

V gene TRBV28 combines with J gene TRBJ2-1, with D perhaps matching TRBD1 or TRBD2 (5 bases each). V lost 6 bases, J lost 3 bases, and 15 bases lay in between. Germline CDR1 is MDHEN and CDR2 is SYDVKM. The CDR3 covers 15 residues. CDR3 DNA sequence: TGTGCCAGCAGAATTGAGAGGGGCCACTACAATGAGCAGTTCTTC. It is translated as CASRIERGHYNEQFF.

This clonotype was seen a few times. The CDR3: CASSKTGQTNEKLFF. As DNA, the CDR3 is TGCGCCAGCAGCAAAACAGGGCAGACTAATGAAAAACTGTTTTTT. This chain uses TRBV5-1 with TRBJ1-4; weak D call: TRBD1 (6 bases). The CDR3 contains 15 residues. Germline CDR1 is SGHRS and CDR2 is YFSETQ. V was pared by 4 bases and J by 2 bases, with 12 bases between.

The V and J genes are TRBV4-3 and TRBJ2-5; no definite D call. Germline V lookup: CDR1 LGHNA, CDR2 YSLEER. The CDR3 runs to 15 residues. V shed 0 bases and J shed 2 bases, with 10 bases lying between them. CDR3 nucleotides: TGCGCCAGCAGCCAAGAATACGGCAGACAAGAGACCCAGTACTTC. Translation gives CASSQEYGRQETQYF.

This clonotype turned up a few times. The chain links TRBV27 to TRBJ1-6; D possibly corresponds to TRBD1 (5 bases). V gave up 5 bases and J gave up 7 bases, with 12 bases separating them. This CDR3 contains 14 residues. The germline CDR1 and CDR2 sequences are MNHEY and SMNVEV (reference sequence). CDR3 in amino acids: CASSAQAPNSPLHF. The CDR3 region has the DNA TGTGCCAGCAGTGCACAGGCACCAAATTCACCCCTCCACTTT.

The rearrangement links TRBV5-4 to TRBJ2-3, with TRBD1 matching 7 bases. The CDR3 extends over 16 amino acids. With V trimmed by 5 bases and J by 1 base, 10 bases remained unmatched. Germline CDR1 is SGHNT and CDR2 is YYREEE (reference sequence). This chain's CDR3 is CASSSPTGTGTDTQYF. The CDR3 DNA reads TGTGCCAGCAGTTCCCCAACAGGGACAGGCACAGATACGCAGTATTTT.

This chain joins TRBV24-1 and TRBJ2-5; D might be TRBD1 or TRBD2, each matching 5 bases. CDR3 length: 16 residues. Trimming removed 4 bases from V and 4 bases from J, with 18 bases in between. CDR1 is KGHDR and CDR2 is SFDVKD in the germline V gene. The CDR3 region is CATSDSGPLTRETQYF. The CDR3 nucleotides are TGTGCCACCAGTGACTCGGGACCCTTAACCCGAGAGACCCAGTACTTC.

The genes are TRBV7-2 and TRBJ2-1; D is uncertain. The CDR3 is made up of 12 amino acids. The V end lost 5 bases, the J end lost 8 bases, and 10 bases lay between the germline ends. CDR1 is SGHTA, CDR2 FQGNSA, per germline. Here the CDR3 reads CASSPAGHEQFF. CDR3 coding DNA: TGTGCCAGCAGCCCAGCCGGGCATGAGCAGTTCTTC.

The rearrangement joins TRBV6-8 to TRBJ2-6; D is possibly TRBD2 (6 bases). Trimming shortened V by 1 base and J by 4 bases, and 17 bases separated the two germline ends. Per the germline V gene, CDR1 is MNHGY and CDR2 is SAAAGT. This CDR3 spans 18 amino acids. The CDR3, as DNA: TGTGCCAGCAGTTACTTTCAGACCCCCGGGAGAGGGGCCAACGTCCTGACTTTC. This encodes CASSYFQTPGRGANVLTF.

In this sample, this clonotype turned up a few times. The rearrangement links TRBV5-1 to TRBJ2-7, with 14 bases lining up with TRBD2. Germline V gene lookup returns CDR1 SGHRS and CDR2 YFSETQ. CDR3 length equals 15 residues. J gave up 5 bases and V 3 bases, and 4 bases lay outside the gene matches. The CDR3 nucleotides read TGCGCCAGCAGCTACCTGGGACTAGCGGGAGACGAGCAGTACTTC. It translates to CASSYLGLAGDEQYF.

This clonotype was seen ten or more times. This rearrangement joins TRBV4-3 to TRBJ1-1, with no clear D. The CDR3 length is 13 residues. V lost 0 bases to trimming and J lost 8 bases, with 10 bases between them. Germline CDR1 reads LGHNA; CDR2 reads YSLEER. The CDR3 DNA follows: TGCGCCAGCAGCCAAGATATAGCAGGAGAAGCTTTCTTT. It codes for CASSQDIAGEAFF.

The V gene is TRBV2, the J gene TRBJ2-1, with D possibly matching TRBD2 (5 bases). CDR1 is SNHLY and CDR2 is FYNNEI in the germline V gene. V was shortened by 6 bases and J by 0 bases, with 12 bases between the two germline ends. The CDR3 extends over 15 amino acids. CDR3 in amino acids: CASSLSVGSYNEQFF. The CDR3 DNA is TGTGCCAGCAGCCTTAGCGTTGGCTCCTACAATGAGCAGTTCTTC.

The V call is TRBV7-9, the J call TRBJ1-6; 9 bases map to TRBD1. This CDR3 comprises 14 residues. CDR1 and CDR2 (germline): SEHNR, FQNEAQ (reference sequence). V lost 5 bases, J lost 9 bases, and 5 bases stayed unmatched. The CDR3 protein is CASSTGGASSPLHF. CDR3 sequence (DNA): TGTGCCAGCAGCACAGGGGGCGCAAGTTCACCCCTCCACTTT.

The chain is built from TRBV18 and TRBJ2-3; 11 bases match TRBD2. From germline, CDR1 is KGHSH and CDR2 LQKENI. The CDR3 has 20 residues. Trimming removed 1 base from V and 5 bases from J; junction bases left unmatched: 17. The CDR3 is CASSPRPLAGGLTQEDTQYF. The CDR3 region has the DNA TGTGCCAGCTCACCACGGCCCCTAGCGGGGGGCCTAACACAAGAAGATACGCAGTATTTT.